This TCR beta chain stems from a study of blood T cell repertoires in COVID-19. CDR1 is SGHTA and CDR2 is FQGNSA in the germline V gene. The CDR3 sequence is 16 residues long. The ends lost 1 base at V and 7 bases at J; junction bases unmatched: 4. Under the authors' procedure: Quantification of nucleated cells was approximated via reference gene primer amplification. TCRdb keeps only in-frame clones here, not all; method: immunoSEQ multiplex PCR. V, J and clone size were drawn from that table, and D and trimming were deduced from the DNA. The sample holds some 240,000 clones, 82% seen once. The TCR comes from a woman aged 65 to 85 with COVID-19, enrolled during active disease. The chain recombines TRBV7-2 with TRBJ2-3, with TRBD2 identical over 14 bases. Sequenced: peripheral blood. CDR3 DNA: TGTGCCAGCAGCTTAGGACTAGCGGGAGGGGGGTATACGCAGTATTTT. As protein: CASSLGLAGGGYTQYF.